This T cell receptor beta chain was documented in a study of T cell changes during pregnancy in multiple sclerosis. Trimming pared 5 bases from V and 3 bases from J, leaving 14 bases between. The CDR3 contains 14 residues. Looked up from germline, CDR1 is MNHEY and CDR2 is SVGAGI. The method was immunoSEQ multiplex PCR; TCRdb's version includes in-frame clones alone and lacks a portion of them. The sample consists of about 41,000 clones, approximately 91% of them appearing once. The receptor comes from a female donor with multiple sclerosis, enrolled in a pregnancy study. The genes are TRBV6-5 and TRBJ2-7; tentative D call: TRBD2 (5 bases). The sample was CD8+ T cells from peripheral blood mononuclear cells, taken in the third trimester of pregnancy. The CDR3 spells CASSPSRGGYEQYF. The CDR3 DNA sequence: TGTGCCAGCAGTCCTTCACGGGGTGGCTACGAGCAGTACTTC.